These T cell receptor beta chains were read from a single sample in a study of T-cell reconstitution after alpha-beta-depleted transplantation in children. TCRdb processed the PCR reads anew with MiXCR; each CDR3 protein has one entry. The sample consists of approximately 500,000 distinct CDR3 sequences, roughly 30% of them appearing once. Source: PBMCs, taken before TCRalphabeta/CD19-depleted stem cell transplant. These receptors came from a boy younger than two with Wiskott-Aldrich syndrome, due to receive a stem cell transplant. Each CDR3 is given with its conserved first and last residue. A D gene is named only where the DNA matches it firmly. Clone size, where shown, is once, few, many, or a class for clones that have expanded.

D	size	V	J	CDR3	DNA
-	few	TRBV4-1	TRBJ2-1	CASSLFPRSGEYNEQFF	TGCGCCAGCAGCCTATTCCCTCGGTCGGGAGAGTACAATGAGCAGTTCTTC
TRBD2	few	TRBV12-3/TRBV12-4	TRBJ2-5	CASSFGLGAGEGETQYF	TGTGCCAGCAGTTTCGGTTTGGGAGCGGGAGAGGGAGAGACCCAGTACTTC
-	once	TRBV5-4	TRBJ2-5	CASSPNGVSETQYF	TGTGCCAGCAGTCCCAACGGGGTATCGGAGACCCAGTACTTC
TRBD1	-	TRBV5-1	TRBJ1-2	CASSPTGTGDGYTF	TGCGCCAGCAGCCCAACCGGGACAGGGGATGGCTACACCTTC
TRBD2	once	TRBV20-1	TRBJ2-3	CSGGQLAGGTDTQYF	TGCAGTGGGGGACAACTAGCGGGAGGGACAGATACGCAGTATTTT
-	-	TRBV20-1	TRBJ1-4	CSARDLASSYEKLFF	TGCAGTGCTAGAGATCTTGCTTCTAGTTATGAAAAACTGTTTTTT
TRBD1	-	TRBV5-1	TRBJ2-1	CASSLYSRTGLGMRSWNEQFF	TGCGCCAGCAGCTTGTACAGTCGGACAGGGCTAGGGATGCGGTCTTGGAATGAGCAGTTCTTC
TRBD2	-	TRBV5-1	TRBJ2-7	CASSDGRAPEQYF	TGCGCCAGCAGCGACGGGAGGGCCCCCGAGCAGTACTTC
-	few	TRBV5-8	TRBJ2-7	CASRIFREHEQYF	TGTGCCAGCAGGATTTTCAGGGAGCACGAGCAGTACTTC
TRBD2	few	TRBV20-1	TRBJ2-1	CSASEFGTSGSSYNEQFF	TGCAGTGCTAGCGAATTCGGGACTAGCGGGAGCTCCTACAATGAGCAGTTCTTC
-	-	TRBV5-5	TRBJ2-5	CASSLEGLSQETQYF	TGTGCCAGCAGCTTGGAAGGGCTGTCCCAAGAGACCCAGTACTTC
-	-	TRBV29-1	TRBJ1-1	CSVDKYGVLGTEAFF	TGCAGCGTTGATAAGTACGGGGTCCTGGGCACTGAAGCTTTCTTT
-	-	TRBV20-1	TRBJ2-7	CSATRLVGAYEQYF	TGCAGTGCTACGAGACTAGTAGGGGCTTACGAGCAGTACTTC
-	-	TRBV6-1	TRBJ2-1	CASSPPGLRRPEQFF	TGTGCCAGCAGTCCACCGGGCCTCAGACGTCCTGAGCAGTTCTTC
-	-	TRBV28	TRBJ2-7	CASSLRYDKKDDEQYF	TGTGCCAGCAGTTTAAGGTACGATAAGAAGGATGACGAGCAGTACTTC
TRBD2	-	TRBV5-1	TRBJ2-1	CASSLIFSGRQISYNEQFF	TGCGCCAGCAGCCTAATCTTTAGCGGGAGACAAATCTCCTACAATGAGCAGTTCTTC
-	-	TRBV29-1	TRBJ2-1	CSVVVRNNEQFF	TGCAGCGTTGTAGTCCGGAACAATGAGCAGTTCTTC
TRBD1	few	TRBV29-1	TRBJ2-5	CSSTPRAGGAETQYF	TGCAGCTCCACCCCGAGGGCAGGGGGCGCGGAGACCCAGTACTTC
TRBD2	-	TRBV19	TRBJ2-2	CASRIAGVRTGELFF	TGTGCCAGTAGGATAGCGGGAGTCCGTACCGGGGAGCTGTTTTTT
-	-	TRBV6-1	TRBJ2-7	CASSLDRQANYEQYF	TGTGCCAGCAGCCTAGACCGACAGGCTAACTACGAGCAGTACTTC
TRBD2	few	TRBV10-3	TRBJ2-1	CAISGGRETGNEQFF	TGTGCCATCAGTGGCGGGCGGGAGACTGGCAATGAGCAGTTCTTC
-	few	TRBV29-1	TRBJ2-2	CSIPAYTGELFF	TGCAGCATTCCTGCATACACCGGGGAGCTGTTTTTT
TRBD2	-	TRBV20-1	TRBJ2-2	CSARTSRTGELFF	TGCAGTGCTAGGACTAGCCGCACCGGGGAGCTGTTTTTT
TRBD2	few	TRBV5-1	TRBJ2-5	CASSLDSGLSQETQYF	TGCGCCAGCAGCTTGGATAGCGGGCTAAGTCAAGAGACCCAGTACTTC
TRBD1	few	TRBV5-1	TRBJ2-7	CASSLLPGQGSYEQYF	TGCGCCAGCAGCTTGTTGCCGGGACAGGGTTCCTACGAGCAGTACTTC
TRBD1	few	TRBV28	TRBJ2-7	CASSLGQVAYEQYF	TGTGCCAGCAGTTTAGGACAGGTGGCCTACGAGCAGTACTTC
TRBD2	few	TRBV28	TRBJ2-1	CASSLSTSGEQFF	TGTGCCAGCAGTTTATCTACTAGCGGTGAGCAGTTCTTC
TRBD1	-	TRBV7-2	TRBJ2-3	CASSVDRARADTQYF	TGTGCCAGCAGCGTGGACAGGGCTAGGGCAGATACGCAGTATTTT
TRBD1	-	TRBV29-1	TRBJ1-1	CSTSRTGLGAAFF	TGCAGCACATCACGGACAGGCCTGGGGGCAGCTTTCTTT
TRBD2	few	TRBV25-1	TRBJ2-1	CASTLAGGLDEQFF	TGTGCCAGCACCCTAGCGGGAGGGCTAGATGAGCAGTTCTTC
TRBD2	-	TRBV5-6	TRBJ2-2	CASSLARTSGRANTGELFF	TGTGCCAGCAGCTTGGCCCGGACTAGCGGGAGGGCCAACACCGGGGAGCTGTTTTTT
-	-	TRBV18	TRBJ1-1	CASSPVGINSEAFF	TGTGCCAGCTCACCAGTAGGGATCAATTCTGAAGCTTTCTTT
-	-	TRBV5-1	TRBJ2-1	CASSLGQRVGYNEQFF	TGCGCCAGCAGCTTGGGGCAGCGGGTTGGGTACAATGAGCAGTTCTTC
-	few	TRBV4-2	TRBJ2-7	CASRQRPGSYEQYF	TGTGCCAGCAGGCAAAGGCCAGGCTCCTACGAGCAGTACTTC
-	-	TRBV5-1	TRBJ2-7	CASSLDFGFYEQYF	TGCGCCAGCAGCTTAGATTTTGGGTTCTACGAGCAGTACTTC
-	few	TRBV15	TRBJ2-3	CATSRAGTVIDTQYF	TGTGCCACCAGCAGAGCCGGGACGGTCATAGATACGCAGTATTTT
-	-	TRBV12-3/TRBV12-4	TRBJ1-1	CASRSVLNTEAFF	TGTGCCAGCAGGTCCGTGTTAAACACTGAAGCTTTCTTT
TRBD2	-	TRBV29-1	TRBJ2-4	CSGTSGNDKNIQYF	TGCAGCGGGACTAGCGGGAATGACAAAAACATTCAGTACTTC
-	-	TRBV20-1	TRBJ2-5	CSASIPAGETQYF	TGCAGTGCTAGCATCCCCGCCGGAGAGACCCAGTACTTC
TRBD2	-	TRBV3-1	TRBJ2-7	CASSQDGLAGDYEQYF	TGTGCCAGCAGCCAAGATGGCCTAGCGGGAGACTACGAGCAGTACTTC
TRBD1	-	TRBV12-3/TRBV12-4	TRBJ2-7	CASSGTGGSTRYF	TGTGCCAGCAGTGGGACAGGGGGCTCCACCCGATACTTC
TRBD2	few	TRBV5-6	TRBJ2-1	CASSLPGGRGNEQFF	TGTGCCAGCAGCTTGCCGGGCGGGAGGGGCAATGAGCAGTTCTTC
-	-	TRBV4-2	TRBJ2-3	CASSPRAGSGTDTQYF	TGTGCCAGCAGCCCGAGGGCGGGTTCAGGCACAGATACGCAGTATTTT
-	once	TRBV5-1	TRBJ2-7	CASSFYGTYEQYF	TGCGCCAGCAGCTTCTACGGAACCTACGAGCAGTACTTC
-	few	TRBV5-1	TRBJ1-4	CASSLDPSAEKLFF	TGCGCCAGCAGCTTGGACCCCTCTGCGGAAAAACTGTTTTTT
TRBD2	few	TRBV28	TRBJ2-1	CASSLWTSVSSYNEQFF	TGTGCCAGCAGTTTGTGGACTAGCGTAAGCTCCTACAATGAGCAGTTCTTC
TRBD1	few	TRBV29-1	TRBJ2-1	CSVAPGQGIDEHFF	TGCAGCGTCGCCCCGGGACAGGGGATCGATGAGCATTTCTTC
-	few	TRBV25-1	TRBJ1-1	CASSGVGQNTEAFF	TGTGCCAGCAGTGGTGTGGGCCAGAACACTGAAGCTTTCTTT
-	-	TRBV6-1	TRBJ1-5	CASNTGNQPQHF	TGTGCCAGCAACACGGGGAATCAGCCCCAGCATTTT